This TCR beta chain emerged from a study of T cells in narcolepsy. The CDR3 runs 17 residues. From germline, CDR1 is LNHDA and CDR2 SQIVND (reference sequence). The J segment lost 1 base and the V segment lost 4 bases, leaving 11 bases of the junction unmatched. Some clones are missing from TCRdb's copy, which holds only in-frame ones; the method was immunoSEQ multiplex PCR. The sample includes tens of thousands of clones, 88% of them seen just once. The sample consisted of CD45RA- memory CD4+ T cells from PBMCs. V usage is TRBV19 and J usage is TRBJ2-7, with 9 positions matching TRBD1. This receptor was taken from a human donor with narcolepsy. CDR3 residues: CASSKAKVGTGSYEQYF. The CDR3 nucleotides read TGTGCCAGTAGTAAAGCCAAGGTCGGGACAGGGTCCTACGAGCAGTACTTC.